The entry that follows covers one T cell receptor beta chain sequence. The record originates from a study of blood T cells in healthy people across ages. Germline V gives CDR1 SGHRS, CDR2 YFSETQ. Trimming removed 3 bases from V and 5 bases from J; junction bases left unmatched: 4. The CDR3 contains 13 residues. Through a sample-barcoded 5' primer and a J-beta primer mix, a second PCR was run for roughly 7 to 12 cycles. TCRdb redid the calling of the 5' RACE reads with MiXCR, one entry per CDR3 protein. Of roughly 680,000 distinct CDR3 sequences listed, 45% to 60% are singletons. The chain carries TRBV5-1 and TRBJ1-2; 7 bases fit TRBD1. The TCR sequence derives from a woman older than 75 in good health. Material for sequencing was blood. CDR3: CASSCGTDYGYTF. DNA of the CDR3: TGCGCCAGCAGCTGCGGGACAGATTATGGCTACACCTTC.